The rows below give T cell receptor beta chains drawn from one sample of a study of prognosis after radiotherapy for stage I lung cancer. TCRdb reprocessed the multiplex PCR reads with MiXCR, giving one entry per CDR3 protein. The sample records 17,000 or so distinct CDR3 sequences, more than 35% being singletons. The input for sequencing was PBMCs, taken before or after stereotactic body radiation therapy (not recorded which). All receptors derive from a donor over 45 with non-small cell lung cancer. Both conserved end residues are part of each CDR3. The D gene is left open where the match is weak. Not every row has a clone size; where given, it reads once, few, many or a size class.

V,D,J,size,DNA,CDR3
TRBV6-1,TRBD1,TRBJ1-6,few,TGTGCCAGCAGTGGGACAGGCTCCTGCAATTCACCCCTCCACTTT,CASSGTGSCNSPLHF
TRBV6-9,-,TRBJ2-5,many,TGTGCCAGCAGTTACGGGGCCCCGCCTGAGACCCAGTACTTC,CASSYGAPPETQYF
TRBV7-9,TRBD1,TRBJ1-5,many,TGTGCCAGCAGCTTCTCCGGACAGGGGGCGGGTCAGCCCCAGCATTTT,CASSFSGQGAGQPQHF
TRBV12-3/TRBV12-4,-,TRBJ2-6,medium-sized,TGTGCCAGCAGTTTCAACTCTGGGGCCAACGTCCTGACTTTC,CASSFNSGANVLTF
TRBV24-1,TRBD1,TRBJ1-2,many,TGTGCCACCAGTGAATACAGGGGCGGCTACACCTTC,CATSEYRGGYTF
TRBV20-1,TRBD1,TRBJ2-7,many,TGCAGTGCTCAAACTACCGGGACAGGGGATTACGAGCAGTACTTC,CSAQTTGTGDYEQYF
TRBV28,-,TRBJ2-3,-,TGTGCCAGCTTAAAGGCTATCGGGGTCCTTACGCAGTATTTT,CASLKAIGVLTQYF
TRBV6-2/TRBV6-3,TRBD2,TRBJ2-2,medium-sized,TGTGCCACTGCTTCGGGACTAGAGGTCGCCGGGGAGCTGTTTTTT,CATASGLEVAGELFF
TRBV4-1,-,TRBJ2-7,-,TGCGCCAGCAGCCAAGATCTAGTGTTCTCCTACGAGCAGTACTTC,CASSQDLVFSYEQYF
TRBV3-1,-,TRBJ1-2,many,TGTGCCAGCAGGGGGAGACAACAGGGAGGGGAGTATGGCTACACCTTC,CASRGRQQGGEYGYTF
TRBV18,TRBD1,TRBJ1-2,-,TGTGCCAGCTCACCGGGAGATCTTGGACAGGGGCGAAAGGGTGGCTACACCTTC,CASSPGDLGQGRKGGYTF
TRBV2,TRBD1,TRBJ1-5,-,TGTGCCAGCAAGGCACAGGGGCAACATAAGCCACAGCATTTT,CASKAQGQHKPQHF
TRBV12-3/TRBV12-4,-,TRBJ1-2,many,TGTGCCAGCAGCGTTCGCATGGGGCAGGCTAACTATGGCTACACCTTC,CASSVRMGQANYGYTF
TRBV7-9,TRBD1,TRBJ1-2,many,TGTGCCAGCAAAACCGGACAGGGTAGAGAGGGCTACACCTTC,CASKTGQGREGYTF
TRBV10-3,-,TRBJ2-7,medium-sized,TGTGCCATCGGAGGGGACAGTGGGGGCGAGCAGTACTTC,CAIGGDSGGEQYF
TRBV12-3/TRBV12-4,-,TRBJ2-1,many,TGTGCCAGCAGTCCGGACGTCAGGGGCCCAGGGGCCTCCTACAATGAGCAGTTCTTC,CASSPDVRGPGASYNEQFF
TRBV4-1,-,TRBJ1-2,many,TGCGCCAGCAGCCAAGATTTGGTGTCCTACACCTTC,CASSQDLVSYTF
TRBV2,TRBD2,TRBJ2-7,-,TGTGCCAGCAGTGAGGGAGGGACTAACTACGAGCAGTACTTC,CASSEGGTNYEQYF
TRBV18,-,TRBJ2-6,many,TGTGCCAGCTCACAAGGGGCAGGCCCCTCTGGGGCCAACGTCCTGACTTTC,CASSQGAGPSGANVLTF
TRBV2,-,TRBJ2-7,-,TGTGCCAGCAGTGAAGCGCTTCGACAGGGAGGGTACTTC,CASSEALRQGGYF
TRBV3-2,-,TRBJ1-1,few,TGTGCCAGCAGCCAAGATCGTGGACAGGGGAACACTGAAGCTTTCTTT,CASSQDRGQGNTEAFF
TRBV7-3,-,TRBJ2-3,many,TGTGCCAGCAGCTTAACGCCAGGCGGAGTCGGGGGAGATACGCAGTATTTT,CASSLTPGGVGGDTQYF
TRBV18,-,TRBJ2-4,-,TGTGCCAGCTCACCATCTACTTCGGCCGGGAACATTCAGTACTTC,CASSPSTSAGNIQYF
TRBV6-2/TRBV6-3,-,TRBJ1-1,many,TGTGCCAGCAGTTACTCGTCGGGGTCACTGAACACTGAAGCTTTCTTT,CASSYSSGSLNTEAFF
TRBV10-3,TRBD1,TRBJ1-1,many,TGTGCCATCAGAGACCGCCGGGACAGCCCGAACACTGAAGCTTTCTTT,CAIRDRRDSPNTEAFF
TRBV20-1,TRBD2,TRBJ2-7,-,TGCAGCGCTAGGGCTAGCGGGGCGGAGCAGTACTTC,CSARASGAEQYF
TRBV7-8,TRBD1,TRBJ1-6,medium-sized,TGTGCCAGCAGCTTAGGACAGGGGAACAATTCACCCCTCCACTTT,CASSLGQGNNSPLHF
TRBV25-1,-,TRBJ2-3,-,TGTGCCAGCAGTTATGTCGCCTTGAGGGGCTATACGCAGTATTTT,CASSYVALRGYTQYF
TRBV30,-,TRBJ1-2,many,TGTGCCTGGACCTGGGGGGAGGGTACTAATGGCTACACCTTC,CAWTWGEGTNGYTF
TRBV19,TRBD1,TRBJ1-2,many,TGTGCCAGTAGTACCCCACCGGGACAGGGATTTGGCTACACCTTC,CASSTPPGQGFGYTF
TRBV3-1,-,TRBJ2-5,many,TGTGCCAGCAGCCCCCTCGGGGTAGCCGAAGAGACCCAGTACTTC,CASSPLGVAEETQYF
TRBV11-3,-,TRBJ1-1,-,TGTGCCAGCAGCTTACGGGGGAGTAACACTGAAGCTTTCTTT,CASSLRGSNTEAFF
TRBV4-2,-,TRBJ2-1,-,TGTGCCAGCAGCCAAGAGGGGATGGGGTCCAATGAGCAGTTCTTC,CASSQEGMGSNEQFF
TRBV14,-,TRBJ2-7,-,TGTGCCAGCAGCCTCCATAGTGCACACGAGCAGTACTTC,CASSLHSAHEQYF
TRBV7-9,-,TRBJ1-3,many,TGTGCCAGCAGCCCTATAACAGGGCTTGGGAGTGGAAACACCATATATTTT,CASSPITGLGSGNTIYF
TRBV6-2/TRBV6-3,TRBD2,TRBJ2-7,-,TGTGCCAGCAGTACCAAGACTAGCGAGAGACCCTACGAGCAGTACTTC,CASSTKTSERPYEQYF
TRBV4-1,-,TRBJ1-5,-,TGCGCCAGCAGCCAAGTTCAAGTTAATCCAAATCAGCCCCAGCATTTT,CASSQVQVNPNQPQHF
TRBV5-1,-,TRBJ1-2,-,TGCGCCAGCAGCTTGGAGGGACGGGTGAGCTATGGCTACACCTTC,CASSLEGRVSYGYTF